Given below is one T cell receptor beta chain in context. Its specificity is unknown. The sample is drawn from a study of T-cell reconstitution after alpha-beta-depleted transplantation in children. Overall study findings and caveats: Where alpha-beta T cells came from about two months after transplant was reportedly several hundred expanded graft clones. In some patients, recipient T cells and intrathymic progenitors surviving conditioning explained high day-60 diversity. By one year post-transplant, T-cell counts and diversity largely arose from T cells that were newly produced.

Trimming removed 4 bases at V and 5 bases at J, with 11 bases between. Looked up from germline, CDR1 is SEHNR and CDR2 is FQNEAQ (reference sequence). This CDR3 has 13 amino acids. Unique molecular identifiers were incorporated into the prepared TCRbeta library. Each CDR3 protein gets one entry after TCRdb re-called the PCR reads with MiXCR. The sample has roughly 250,000 distinct CDR3 sequences; under 9.5% are singletons. The receptor was isolated from a male patient aged 5 to 17 who had a stem cell transplant for acute lymphoblastic leukemia, so the T cells may come from the graft donor. V gene TRBV7-9 combines with J gene TRBJ1-2; no definite D call. The starting material was PBMCs, mostly from graft donor cells, obtained 180 days after TCRalphabeta/CD19-depleted stem cell transplant. The CDR3 is CASSSRETYGYTF. The CDR3 DNA reads as TGTGCCAGCAGCTCTAGGGAGACTTATGGCTACACCTTC. The whole variable domain, filled in from reference TRBV7-9 and TRBJ1-2, reads DTGVSQNPRHKITKRGQNVTFRCDPISEHNRLYWYRQTLGQGPEFLTYFQNEAQLEKSRLLSDRFSAERPKGSFSTLEIQRTEQGDSAMYLCASSSRETYGYTFGSGTRLTVV.